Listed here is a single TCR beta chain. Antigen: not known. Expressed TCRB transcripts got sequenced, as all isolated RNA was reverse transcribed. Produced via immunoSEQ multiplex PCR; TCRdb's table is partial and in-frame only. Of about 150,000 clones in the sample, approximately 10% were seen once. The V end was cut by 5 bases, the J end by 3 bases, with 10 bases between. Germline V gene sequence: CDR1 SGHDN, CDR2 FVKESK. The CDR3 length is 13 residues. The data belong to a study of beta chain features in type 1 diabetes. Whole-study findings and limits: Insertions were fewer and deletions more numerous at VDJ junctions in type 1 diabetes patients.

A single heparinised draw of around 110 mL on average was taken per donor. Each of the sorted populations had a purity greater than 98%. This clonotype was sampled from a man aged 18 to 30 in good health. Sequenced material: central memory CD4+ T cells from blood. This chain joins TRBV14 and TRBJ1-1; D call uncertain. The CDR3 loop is CASSETRDTEAFF. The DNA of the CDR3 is TGTGCCAGCAGCGAGACAAGGGACACTGAAGCTTTCTTT.